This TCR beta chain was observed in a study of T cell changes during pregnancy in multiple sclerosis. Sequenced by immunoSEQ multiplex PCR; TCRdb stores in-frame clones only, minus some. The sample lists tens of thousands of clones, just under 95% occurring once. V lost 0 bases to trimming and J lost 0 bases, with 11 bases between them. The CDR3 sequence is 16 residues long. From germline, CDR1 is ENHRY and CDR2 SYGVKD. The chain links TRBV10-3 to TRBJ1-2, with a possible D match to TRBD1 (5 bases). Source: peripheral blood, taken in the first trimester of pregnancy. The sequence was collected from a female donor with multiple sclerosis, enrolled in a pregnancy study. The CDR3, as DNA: TGTGCCATCAGTGAGTCTGGGGCAGTTCCTAACTATGGCTACACCTTC. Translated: CAISESGAVPNYGYTF.